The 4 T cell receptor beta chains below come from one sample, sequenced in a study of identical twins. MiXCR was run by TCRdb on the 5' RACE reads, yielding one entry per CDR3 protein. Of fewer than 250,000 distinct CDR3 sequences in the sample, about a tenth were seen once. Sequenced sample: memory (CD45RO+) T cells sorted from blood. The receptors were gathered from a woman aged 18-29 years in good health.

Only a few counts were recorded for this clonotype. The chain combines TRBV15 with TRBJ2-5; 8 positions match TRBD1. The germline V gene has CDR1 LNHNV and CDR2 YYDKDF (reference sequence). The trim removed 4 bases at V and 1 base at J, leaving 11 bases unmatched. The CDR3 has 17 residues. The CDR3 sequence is CATSNPRTGPLQETQYF. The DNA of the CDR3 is TGTGCCACCAGCAACCCGCGGACAGGGCCCCTCCAAGAGACCCAGTACTTC.

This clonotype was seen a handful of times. In nucleotides, the CDR3 is TGTGCCAGCAGCTCCTCCCGGGCCCCTTTGGACGAGCAGTACTTC. Its translation is CASSSSRAPLDEQYF. V is TRBV7-2 and J is TRBJ2-7; D remains ambiguous. This CDR3 region has 15 residues. The germline V gene encodes CDR1 SGHTA and CDR2 FQGNSA. V shed 4 bases and J shed 5 bases, with 18 bases lying between them.

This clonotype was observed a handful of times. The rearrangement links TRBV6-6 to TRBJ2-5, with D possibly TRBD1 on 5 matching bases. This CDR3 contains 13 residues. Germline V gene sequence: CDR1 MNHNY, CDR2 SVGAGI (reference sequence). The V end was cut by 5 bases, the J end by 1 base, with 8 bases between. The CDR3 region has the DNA TGTGCCAGCAGTATCAGGGCCCAAGAGACCCAGTACTTC. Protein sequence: CASSIRAQETQYF.

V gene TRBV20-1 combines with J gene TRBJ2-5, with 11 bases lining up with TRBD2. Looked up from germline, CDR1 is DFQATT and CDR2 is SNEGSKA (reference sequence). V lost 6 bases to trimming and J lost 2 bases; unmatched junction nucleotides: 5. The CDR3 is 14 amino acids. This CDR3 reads CSASTSGEQETQYF. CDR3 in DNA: TGCAGTGCCTCGACTAGCGGGGAACAAGAGACCCAGTACTTC.